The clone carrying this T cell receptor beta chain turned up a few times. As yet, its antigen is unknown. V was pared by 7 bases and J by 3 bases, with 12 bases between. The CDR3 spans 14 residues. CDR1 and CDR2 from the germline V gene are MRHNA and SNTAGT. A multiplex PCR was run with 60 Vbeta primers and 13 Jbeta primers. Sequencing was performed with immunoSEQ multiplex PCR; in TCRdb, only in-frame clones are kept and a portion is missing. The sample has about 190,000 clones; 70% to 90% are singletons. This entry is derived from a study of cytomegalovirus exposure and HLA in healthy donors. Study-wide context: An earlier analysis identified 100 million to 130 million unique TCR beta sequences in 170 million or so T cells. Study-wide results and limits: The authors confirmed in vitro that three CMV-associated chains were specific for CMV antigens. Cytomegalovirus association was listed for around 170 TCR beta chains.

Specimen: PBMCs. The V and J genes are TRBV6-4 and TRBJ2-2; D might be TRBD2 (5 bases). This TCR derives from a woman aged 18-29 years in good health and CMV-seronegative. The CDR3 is CASKRGSDTGELFF. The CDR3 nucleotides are TGTGCCAGCAAGCGTGGGAGTGACACCGGGGAGCTGTTTTTT.